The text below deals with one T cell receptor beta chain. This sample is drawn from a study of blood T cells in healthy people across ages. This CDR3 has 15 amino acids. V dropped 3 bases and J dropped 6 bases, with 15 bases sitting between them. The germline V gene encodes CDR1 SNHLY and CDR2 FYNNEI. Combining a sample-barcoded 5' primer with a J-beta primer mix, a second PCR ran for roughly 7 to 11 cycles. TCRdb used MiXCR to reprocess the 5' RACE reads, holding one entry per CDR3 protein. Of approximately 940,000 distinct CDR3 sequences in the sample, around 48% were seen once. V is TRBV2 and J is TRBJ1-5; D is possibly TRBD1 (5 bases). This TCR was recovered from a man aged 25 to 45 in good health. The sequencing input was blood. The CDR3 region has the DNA TGTGCCAGCAGTGAGATGCAGGGTACGGCTCAGCCCCAGCATTTT. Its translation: CASSEMQGTAQPQHF.